The 17 T cell receptor beta chains below come from one sample, sequenced in a study of OX40 agonist ivuxolimab in advanced cancers. Sequencing was performed with immunoSEQ multiplex PCR; in TCRdb, only in-frame clones are kept and a portion is missing. The sample lists tens of thousands of clones, 92% occurring once. Sample: CD4+ or CD8+ T cells sorted from blood, taken in a trial of the OX40 agonist ivuxolimab. The receptors derive from an adult with an advanced solid tumor such as melanoma, head and neck, liver or kidney cancer.

The chain joins TRBV29-1 to TRBJ1-2, with D perhaps matching TRBD1 (6 bases). Trimming removed 2 bases from V and 3 bases from J, with 7 bases in between. Germline CDR1 reads SQVTM; CDR2 reads ANQGSEA. This CDR3 spans 12 amino acids. CDR3 coding DNA: TGCAGCGTTGAACAGGGGTACTATGGCTACACCTTC. Protein product: CSVEQGYYGYTF.

The chain has TRBV7-6 and TRBJ1-1; D gene unclear. CDR1 is SGHVS and CDR2 is FNYEAQ in the germline V gene. This CDR3 is built from 11 residues. Trimming took off 10 bases at V and 3 bases at J, with 9 bases between the two ends. This chain's CDR3 is CAIRSYTEAFF. CDR3 DNA: TGTGCCATACGGAGTTACACTGAAGCTTTCTTT.

The chain couples TRBV13 to TRBJ2-7; D is tentatively TRBD1 or TRBD2 (6 bases each). The CDR3 totals 13 residues. V was trimmed by 1 base and J by 3 bases, leaving 7 bases between them. Germline assignment: CDR1 PRHDT and CDR2 FYEKMQ (reference sequence). Here the CDR3 reads CASSLEGGYEQYF. The CDR3 region has the DNA TGTGCCAGCAGCTTAGAGGGGGGCTACGAGCAGTACTTC.

The chain is built from TRBV2 and TRBJ1-1; the match to TRBD1 covers 8 bases. Unmatched junction bases numbered 9, after V lost 6 bases and J lost 0 bases. The CDR3 is 16 residues long. Germline V gene lookup returns CDR1 SNHLY and CDR2 FYNNEI. As DNA, the CDR3 is TGTGCCAGCAGCCACCCTGGGACAGGCTTGAACACTGAAGCTTTCTTT. This sequence encodes CASSHPGTGLNTEAFF.

The chain carries TRBV5-1 and TRBJ2-2, with 13 nucleotides matching TRBD2. Germline V CDR1 and CDR2: SGHRS, YFSETQ. V was pared by 3 bases and J by 4 bases, with 3 bases of the junction left unmatched. This CDR3 contains 16 residues. CDR3 residues: CASSSRLAGGTGELFF. The CDR3 nucleotides are TGCGCCAGCAGCTCCCGACTAGCGGGGGGCACCGGGGAGCTGTTTTTT.

V gene TRBV5-1 combines with J gene TRBJ2-3, with 9 bases lining up with TRBD2. The V gene end was trimmed by 4 bases and the J gene end by 2 bases; junction bases not matched to a gene: 11. The length of the CDR3 is 17 residues. Germline V gene sequence: CDR1 SGHRS, CDR2 YFSETQ. DNA for the CDR3: TGCGCCAGCAGCCACTGGGCCCTAGCGGGGACCACAGATACGCAGTATTTT. Translating it yields CASSHWALAGTTDTQYF. Complete variable domain (other parts from reference TRBV5-1 and TRBJ2-3): KAGVTQTPRYLIKTRGQQVTLSCSPISGHRSVSWYQQTPGQGLQFLFEYFSETQRNKGNFPGRFSGRQFSNSRSEMNVSTLELGDSALYLCASSHWALAGTTDTQYFGPGTRLTVL.

The chain uses TRBV18 and TRBJ2-7; 8 positions match TRBD1. The V and J ends lost 2 bases and 6 bases, in that order; junction bases with no gene match: 6. Germline CDR1 reads KGHSH; CDR2 reads LQKENI. The CDR3 is 14 residues long. The CDR3 here is CASSPDRGAVEQYF. The CDR3 DNA reads as TGTGCCAGCTCACCAGACAGGGGAGCGGTCGAGCAGTACTTC.

This rearrangement joins TRBV5-1 to TRBJ2-7, with 11 bases that match TRBD2. There are 15 residues in the CDR3. Germline V gene sequence: CDR1 SGHRS, CDR2 YFSETQ. Trimming took 0 bases from V and 2 from J; bases not matched to a gene: 1. CDR3: CASSLGSGGAYEQYF. CDR3 in DNA: TGCGCCAGCAGCTTGGGTAGCGGGGGGGCCTACGAGCAGTACTTC.

This sequence joins TRBV29-1 and TRBJ2-2; 7 nucleotides align to TRBD1. V was pared by 5 bases and J by 3 bases, with 12 bases of the junction left unmatched. The CDR3 consists of 16 residues. The germline V gene has CDR1 SQVTM and CDR2 ANQGSEA. The chain's CDR3 is CSVRGYRGQDTGELFF. The DNA for the CDR3 is TGCAGCGTTCGGGGCTACAGGGGTCAGGACACCGGGGAGCTGTTTTTT.

In DNA form, the CDR3 reads TGTGCCAGCAGCACAAAAAAAACAGGGTACTCTGGAAACACCATATATTTT. Its translation: CASSTKKTGYSGNTIYF. J is TRBJ1-3 and V is TRBV5-4, with D perhaps matching TRBD1 (6 bases). The V and J ends lost 4 bases and 0 bases respectively, with 17 bases between them. This CDR3 contains 17 residues. Germline-derived CDR1 and CDR2 are SGHNT and YYREEE (reference sequence). Full variable domain (rest looked up from reference TRBV5-4 and TRBJ1-3): ETGVTQSPTHLIKTRGQQVTLRCSSQSGHNTVSWYQQALGQGPQFIFQYYREEENGRGNFPPRFSGLQFPNYSSELNVNALELDDSALYLCASSTKKTGYSGNTIYFGEGSWLTVV.

V and J are TRBV7-9 and TRBJ2-7; 7 positions match TRBD1. Trimming cost V 5 bases and J 2 bases; bases outside gene matches: 9. The CDR3 is 15 amino acids. Germline V gene lookup returns CDR1 SEHNR and CDR2 FQNEAQ (reference sequence). CDR3 loop: CASSTPGTDAYEQYF. Here the CDR3 DNA reads TGTGCCAGCAGCACCCCCGGGACAGACGCCTACGAGCAGTACTTC.

The chain has TRBV9 and TRBJ1-6, with TRBD1 as a possible D gene (6 bases). The CDR3 consists of 16 residues. Per germline, CDR1 SGDLS and CDR2 YYNGEE. V was shortened by 6 bases and J by 7 bases, with 20 bases between the two germline ends. CDR3 DNA sequence: TGTGCCAGCACCTTAGGAGGGGGAGCTGGCAATTCACCCCTCCACTTT. It specifies CASTLGGGAGNSPLHF.

V is TRBV11-2 and J is TRBJ2-1; the D is unclear. Trimming removed 1 base at V and 0 bases at J, with 7 bases between. This CDR3 is built from 15 residues. Germline lookup yields CDR1 SGHAT and CDR2 FQNNGV. In DNA, the CDR3 is TGTGCCAGCAGCTTAGGCACACACTCCTACAATGAGCAGTTCTTC. The encoded protein is CASSLGTHSYNEQFF.

This clone occurred a few times. This chain connects TRBV4-2 to TRBJ1-2, with a weak D call TRBD1 (6 bases). Trimming left V 0 bases short and J 8 bases short, with 13 bases between. This CDR3 spans 14 amino acids. CDR1 is LGHNA and CDR2 is YNFKEQ in the germline V gene. CDR3 in amino acids: CASSQDWGAGGYTF. The CDR3 DNA reads as TGTGCCAGCAGCCAAGATTGGGGGGCAGGGGGCTACACCTTC.

The gene calls are TRBV6-6 and TRBJ1-6; TRBD1 might be the D (5 bases). CDR3 length: 15 amino acids. CDR1 is MNHNY, CDR2 SVGAGI, per germline (reference sequence). The V end was cut by 5 bases, the J end by 6 bases, with 14 bases between. The CDR3 protein is CASSHQGDTNSPLHF. The CDR3, as DNA: TGTGCCAGCAGTCATCAGGGAGATACTAATTCACCCCTCCACTTT.

This chain joins TRBV27 and TRBJ2-1; D possibly corresponds to TRBD1 (7 bases). V was shortened by 2 bases and J by 3 bases, with 14 bases between the two germline ends. Germline V gives CDR1 MNHEY, CDR2 SMNVEV (reference sequence). The CDR3 has 16 amino acids. CDR3 residues: CASSLLGQGGYNEQFF. The CDR3 DNA is TGTGCCAGCAGTTTACTGGGGCAGGGGGGCTACAATGAGCAGTTCTTC.

The rearrangement uses TRBV19 and TRBJ2-7; no clear D. Deletions cut 5 bases from V and 4 bases from J, with 12 bases between. The V gene's germline CDR1 is LNHDA and CDR2 SQIVND (reference sequence). This CDR3 is 13 amino acids long. In DNA form, the CDR3 reads TGTGCCAGTAGTCCCGGGTCGGAATACGAGCAGTACTTC. Translation gives CASSPGSEYEQYF.